The 21 T cell receptor beta chains in this list originate from one sample, sequenced in a study of OX40 agonist ivuxolimab in advanced cancers. Method: immunoSEQ multiplex PCR; TCRdb's copy keeps in-frame clones and lacks some. Among under 50,000 clones listed, around nine tenths were seen once. Sequencing used CD4+ or CD8+ T cells sorted from blood, obtained in a trial of the OX40 agonist ivuxolimab. The receptors shown here come from an adult with an advanced solid tumor such as melanoma, head and neck, liver or kidney cancer.

The chain employs TRBV29-1 and TRBJ2-3, with D perhaps TRBD2 (6 bases). CDR3 length: 13 amino acids. Germline values: CDR1 SQVTM, CDR2 ANQGSEA. V lost 4 bases and J lost 3, with 11 bases in between. CDR3 coding DNA: TGCAGCGTTGTCGGCGGGGCTACAGATACGCAGTATTTT. This translates into CSVVGGATDTQYF.

The rearrangement joins TRBV5-6 to TRBJ2-7; 8 positions agree with TRBD1. The CDR3 is made up of 14 amino acids. With 5 bases clipped from V and 3 bases from J, the junction kept 7 bases outside the gene matches. Germline V gene sequence: CDR1 SGHDT, CDR2 YYEEEE. For the CDR3, the DNA is TGTGCCAGCAGGTCGGGACAGGAGTACTACGAGCAGTACTTC. It specifies CASRSGQEYYEQYF.

This clone was seen only a few times. V usage is TRBV29-1 and J usage is TRBJ2-1, with a possible D match to TRBD2 (6 bases). Trimming removed 4 bases from V and 5 bases from J, with 18 bases in between. Germline values: CDR1 SQVTM, CDR2 ANQGSEA. The CDR3 extends over 15 amino acids. The CDR3 protein is CSVAIGGRNHNEQFF. DNA for the CDR3: TGCAGCGTTGCGATAGGAGGGAGGAACCACAATGAGCAGTTCTTC.

The gene calls are TRBV4-1 and TRBJ1-1; maybe TRBD1 (5 bases). V was trimmed by 2 bases and J by 5 bases, leaving 27 bases between them. This CDR3 is 19 amino acids long. The germline V gene encodes CDR1 MGHRA and CDR2 YSYEKL. The CDR3 DNA follows: TGCGCCAGCAGCCAATCTTCTATTGGGACCGGGGGAATCGAGACTGAAGCTTTCTTT. As protein: CASSQSSIGTGGIETEAFF.

The V gene is TRBV9, the J gene TRBJ2-7, with TRBD2 identical over 9 bases. The V gene end was trimmed by 0 bases and the J gene end by 3 bases; junction bases not matched to a gene: 1. Germline V lookup: CDR1 SGDLS, CDR2 YYNGEE. This CDR3 is 14 amino acids long. Written as DNA, the CDR3 is TGTGCCAGCAGCGTAGGTAGCGGGAGCTACGAGCAGTACTTC. Amino acid sequence: CASSVGSGSYEQYF.

The V and J genes are TRBV29-1 and TRBJ2-5; 10 nucleotides agree with TRBD2. The DNA end lines up better with TRBJ2-7; the J call may be wrong. Germline lookup yields CDR1 SQVTM and CDR2 ANQGSEA. The CDR3 extends over 15 amino acids. The CDR3 here is CSVEASGSRPYEQYF. In nucleotides, the CDR3 is TGCAGCGTTGAGGCTAGCGGGAGTAGGCCTTACGAGCAGTACTTC.

The J gene is TRBJ2-7, the V gene TRBV7-8; 8 bases map to TRBD2. CDR3 length: 14 amino acids. The V gene end was trimmed by 5 bases and the J gene end by 1 base; junction bases not matched to a gene: 4. Germline V lookup: CDR1 SGHVS, CDR2 FQNEAQ. As DNA, the CDR3 is TGTGCCAGCAGCCCGGGGGGGAGGTCCTACGAGCAGTACTTC. It encodes CASSPGGRSYEQYF.

This chain's CDR3 is CASSSDSYEQYF. The DNA for the CDR3 is TGCGCCAGCAGCTCAGACAGCTACGAGCAGTACTTC. The chain joins TRBV5-1 to TRBJ2-7; TRBD1 is a possible D gene (5 bases). The ends were cut back, 3 bases at V and 3 bases at J, with 7 bases in the middle. The CDR3 has 12 residues. Germline loops: CDR1 SGHRS, CDR2 YFSETQ. Full variable domain (missing parts from reference TRBV5-1 and TRBJ2-7): KAGVTQTPRYLIKTRGQQVTLSCSPISGHRSVSWYQQTPGQGLQFLFEYFSETQRNKGNFPGRFSGRQFSNSRSEMNVSTLELGDSALYLCASSSDSYEQYFGPGTRLTVT.

The rearrangement links TRBV23-1 to TRBJ1-5; D is perhaps TRBD1 (5 bases). TRBV23-1 is classed as an ORF, of uncertain function. This CDR3 is built from 18 residues. Trimming stripped 3 bases from V and 0 bases from J, with 18 bases between. Here the CDR3 reads CASSHQGKKVCSNQPQHF. For the CDR3, the DNA is TGCGCCAGCAGTCACCAGGGAAAGAAAGTGTGTAGCAATCAGCCCCAGCATTTT.

The chain employs TRBV27 and TRBJ1-2; 10 bases agree with TRBD1. Trimming removed 0 bases from V and 6 bases from J; junction bases left unmatched: 4. The CDR3 extends over 15 amino acids. The germline CDR1 and CDR2 sequences are MNHEY and SMNVEV (reference sequence). The CDR3 DNA is TGTGCCAGCAGTTTATCTGACAGGGGGCGAGATGGCTACACCTTC. Protein sequence: CASSLSDRGRDGYTF.

The V gene is TRBV7-9, the J gene TRBJ2-7; 8 positions match TRBD2. Germline CDR1 SEHNR, CDR2 FQNEAQ (reference sequence). With 1 base clipped from V and 0 bases from J, the junction kept 2 bases outside the gene matches. The CDR3 consists of 15 residues. CDR3 coding DNA: TGTGCCAGCAGCTTAGGCCTAGCGGGCTCCTACGAGCAGTACTTC. This sequence encodes CASSLGLAGSYEQYF.

J is TRBJ1-1 and V is TRBV13; D is unresolved. Germline V CDR1 and CDR2: PRHDT, FYEKMQ (reference sequence). Trimming shortened V by 5 bases and J by 1 base, and 8 bases separated the two germline ends. This CDR3 is built from 13 residues. CDR3 in amino acids: CASSPGENTEAFF. The CDR3 coding sequence is TGTGCCAGCAGCCCCGGGGAGAACACTGAAGCTTTCTTT.

The V gene is TRBV11-2, the J gene TRBJ2-7; the D is unclear. Germline CDR1 is SGHAT and CDR2 is FQNNGV. The V end lost 5 bases, the J end lost 2 bases, and 13 bases lay between the germline ends. The CDR3 consists of 14 residues. The DNA for the CDR3 is TGTGCCAGCAGCCTAGGTAACGGGCCCTACGAGCAGTACTTC. Protein: CASSLGNGPYEQYF.

The chain has TRBV5-4 and TRBJ2-1; the D gene is possibly TRBD2 (6 bases). Trimming left V 4 bases short and J 8 bases short, with 10 bases between. Germline CDR1 is SGHNT and CDR2 is YYREEE (reference sequence). The CDR3 totals 12 residues. The CDR3 loop is CASSPGGDEQFF. For the CDR3, the DNA is TGTGCCAGCAGCCCCGGAGGGGATGAGCAGTTCTTC.

The chain carries TRBV29-1 and TRBJ2-7; 8 bases fit TRBD1. CDR1 SQVTM and CDR2 ANQGSEA come from the germline V gene. The junction had 8 bases not matched to a gene; V was cut back by 6 bases and J by 1 base. The CDR3 length is 14 residues. The CDR3 DNA reads as TGCAGCGTACCGGGACAGGTTGGATCCTACGAGCAGTACTTC. Protein sequence: CSVPGQVGSYEQYF.

The chain couples TRBV7-2 to TRBJ2-7; tentative D call: TRBD1 (5 bases). The germline V gene has CDR1 SGHTA and CDR2 FQGNSA. The CDR3 covers 16 residues. The V end was cut by 5 bases, the J end by 4 bases, with 21 bases between. CDR3 residues: CASSPILGGQGYEQYF. In DNA, the CDR3 is TGTGCCAGCAGCCCTATTCTGGGTGGCCAGGGATACGAGCAGTACTTC.

The gene calls are TRBV7-9 and TRBJ2-5, with D unresolved. Trimming shortened V by 2 bases and J by 5 bases, and 15 bases separated the two germline ends. CDR1 is SEHNR, CDR2 FQNEAQ, per germline (reference sequence). CDR3 length: 15 residues. This CDR3 reads CASSLFDTDGETQYF. The CDR3, as DNA: TGTGCCAGCAGCTTATTTGACACTGACGGTGAGACCCAGTACTTC. The full variable domain, in which reference TRBV7-9 and TRBJ2-5 provide the parts outside the CDR3, is DTGVSQNPRHKITKRGQNVTFRCDPISEHNRLYWYRQTLGQGPEFLTYFQNEAQLEKSRLLSDRFSAERPKGSFSTLEIQRTEQGDSAMYLCASSLFDTDGETQYFGPGTRLLVL.

To note about this clone: The same CDR3 arises from other DNA sequences in this sample as well. V gene TRBV9 combines with J gene TRBJ2-1; possible D gene TRBD2, 6 bases. The CDR3 has 15 residues. The germline gives CDR1 SGDLS, CDR2 YYNGEE. V lost 0 bases to trimming and J lost 1 base, with 8 bases between them. CDR3 sequence: CASSVVSGSYNEQFF. The CDR3 region has the DNA TGTGCCAGCAGCGTAGTTAGCGGTTCCTACAATGAGCAGTTCTTC.

This clone was found a few times. This chain connects TRBV11-2 to TRBJ2-7; D is ambiguous. CDR1 is SGHAT, CDR2 FQNNGV, per germline. This CDR3 region has 14 residues. Trimming removed 8 bases at V and 2 bases at J, with 16 bases between. The CDR3 DNA follows: TGTGCCAGCGGGCAGATCTACGCCCCCTACGAGCAGTACTTC. It yields the protein CASGQIYAPYEQYF. Full variable domain (outside the CDR3, taken from reference TRBV11-2 and TRBJ2-7): EAGVAQSPRYKIIEKRQSVAFWCNPISGHATLYWYQQILGQGPKLLIQFQNNGVVDDSQLPKDRFSAERLKGVDSTLKIQPAKLEDSAVYLCASGQIYAPYEQYFGPGTRLTVT.

The genes are TRBV28 and TRBJ1-2, with D uncertain. The CDR3 extends over 17 amino acids. Germline values: CDR1 MDHEN, CDR2 SYDVKM. Deletions cut 4 bases from V and 2 bases from J, with 20 bases between. In DNA form, the CDR3 reads TGTGCCAGCAGTTCAACCCGCCTGGATCTTGGGAACTATGGCTACACCTTC. It encodes CASSSTRLDLGNYGYTF.

The chain links TRBV2 to TRBJ2-1; TRBD2 aligns across 8 bases. The V gene end was trimmed by 5 bases and the J gene end by 13 bases; junction bases not matched to a gene: 13. The CDR3 is 14 amino acids. Per the germline V gene, CDR1 is SNHLY and CDR2 is FYNNEI. CDR3 in amino acids: CASSPGLDAVAQFF. CDR3 in DNA: TGTGCCAGCAGTCCGGGACTAGATGCGGTTGCACAGTTCTTC.